The sequence of this T cell receptor beta chain was determined in a study of blood T cell repertoires in COVID-19. Study at large: Collection of acute and convalescent COVID-19 samples took place in the United States, Italy and Spain. From T cells, B-cell-depleted T cells, or PBMCs came the material, which was cDNA or gDNA.

Under the authors' procedure: Nucleated cell counts were estimated from reference gene primer amplification. TCRdb keeps only in-frame clones here, not all; method: immunoSEQ multiplex PCR. Clone size and V and J calls were adopted from that table, with D and trimming inferred from the DNA. The repertoire consists of under 250,000 clones, with 84% occurring once and the leading ten covering 7.6%. The sequenced material came from peripheral blood. This sequence was found in a woman between 45 and 65 years old with active or convalescent COVID-19.

The CDR3 spells CASKGTGNHGYTF. The CDR3 nucleotides read TGTGCCAGCAAAGGGACAGGGAATCATGGCTACACCTTC. V gene TRBV11-2 combines with J gene TRBJ1-2, with 9 bases matching TRBD1. Per the germline V gene, CDR1 is SGHAT and CDR2 is FQNNGV. CDR3 length equals 13 residues. After removal of 7 bases from V and 6 bases from J, the junction contained 6 bases not matched to a gene.